Listed below are T cell receptor beta chains from one sample, sequenced in a study of shared clonotypes between healthy human individuals. TCRdb's copy holds only in-frame clones and misses some; the assay was immunoSEQ multiplex PCR. The profile shows over 2 million clones, roughly 94% of them singletons. The sequencing sample was made of naive CD4+ T cells sorted from blood. Every receptor here comes from a man aged 18-30 years in good health. Each CDR3 is given with its conserved first and last residue. Fields, in order: D gene, V gene, clone size, J gene, CDR3 protein, CDR3 DNA. D genes are given only for firm matches. Not every row has a clone size; where given, it reads once, few, many or a size class.

>TRBD1|TRBV5-1|.|TRBJ2-5
CASSFTGGKETQYF
TGCGCCAGCAGCTTTACAGGGGGCAAGGAGACCCAGTACTTC
>.|TRBV7-2|.|TRBJ1-1
CASSLVAGANTEAFF
TGTGCCAGCAGCTTAGTGGCGGGTGCGAACACTGAAGCTTTCTTT
>.|TRBV5-6|.|TRBJ1-6
CASSRENPGALHF
TGTGCCAGCAGCCGCGAAAACCCTGGGGCCCTCCACTTT
>.|TRBV30|.|TRBJ2-5
CAGHRGGHQETQYF
TGTGCCGGCCACAGGGGGGGACACCAAGAGACCCAGTACTTC
>.|TRBV4-1|.|TRBJ2-6
CASNLGVSGANVLTF
TGCGCCAGCAACCTGGGGGTATCTGGGGCCAACGTCCTGACTTTC
>.|TRBV2|.|TRBJ2-5
CASRALGTQYF
TGTGCCAGCAGGGCCCTCGGGACCCAGTACTTC
>.|TRBV9|.|TRBJ2-7
CASSVENEQYF
TGTGCCAGCAGCGTAGAGAACGAGCAGTACTTC
>TRBD1|TRBV27|.|TRBJ1-2
CASSLTGGNYGYTF
TGTGCCAGCAGTCTGACAGGGGGGAACTATGGCTACACCTTC
>.|TRBV7-2|once|TRBJ2-7
CASSLGLGYEQYF
TGTGCCAGCAGCTTAGGTCTCGGCTACGAGCAGTACTTC
>.|TRBV5-5|.|TRBJ1-1
CASSALDRNTEAFF
TGTGCCAGCAGCGCATTAGACAGGAACACTGAAGCTTTCTTT